This note documents a single TCR beta chain sequence. This sample stems from a study of blood T cell repertoires in COVID-19. About the study: Samples of COVID-19 (acute and convalescent) were obtained from the United States, Italy and Spain. T cells, B-cell-depleted T cells, or PBMCs provided the cDNA or gDNA that served as material.

Original methodology: The assay estimated nucleated cells by amplifying reference gene primers. Sequencing was performed with immunoSEQ multiplex PCR; in TCRdb, only in-frame clones are kept and a portion is missing. V and J calls and clone size are copied from that table; D and trimming were computed from the DNA. The sample has fewer than 90,000 clones; approximately 86% are singletons. Germline V CDR1 and CDR2: SGHTA, FQGNSA. V dropped 4 bases and J dropped 0 bases, with 13 bases sitting between them. CDR3 length: 16 amino acids. This TCR derives from a male donor with acute or convalescent COVID-19. Sequenced: peripheral blood. The rearrangement uses TRBV7-2 and TRBJ2-4, with D uncertain. Here the CDR3 DNA reads TGTGCCAGCAGCTCCGCCCTAGGAATAGCCAAAAACATTCAGTACTTC. Protein product: CASSSALGIAKNIQYF.